This T cell receptor (beta chain) was observed in a study of spatial heterogeneity in lung cancer. Study information: Sequences of the beta chain were consistently detected in greater numbers than alpha-chain sequences. From matched bulk RNA-seq came a T cell module score, which showed a strong correlation with TCR transcript counts in tumor regions. The average count in raw reads for each unique TCR and UMI combination exceeded eight appearances. Study-wide findings and caveats: Expanded alpha and beta TCR counts within tumors tracked tumor mutation counts.

This clonotype was counted only a few times. Its cognate antigen is unknown. The V segment lost 8 bases and the J segment 5 bases; nucleotides outside the gene matches: 7. CDR1 is SGHTA, CDR2 FQGNSA, per germline. The CDR3 consists of 15 residues. The presence of a unique molecular identifier marked each TCR cDNA molecule. Via MiXCR, TCRdb re-called the 5' RACE reads, giving one row per CDR3 protein. The sample has about 9,600 distinct CDR3 sequences, under 8.5% seen once. Time point indicated: sample taken at primary tumor resection. The chain combines TRBV7-2 with TRBJ2-3; 13 bases line up with TRBD2. The TCR originated in a male donor with early-stage non-small cell lung cancer. The sample here was lung tumor tissue, taken at surgery. The CDR3 loop reads CASATSGGYGDTQYF. In DNA, the CDR3 is TGTGCCAGCGCGACTAGCGGGGGGTATGGAGATACGCAGTATTTT.